This section outlines one T cell receptor (beta chain) sequence together with its context. No antigen is known for it. The sample comes from a study of T cell responses to AZD1222 COVID-19 vaccine. Study summary: Pooled in the analysis were second doses at about 4 or about 12 weeks. Study findings and constraints: Distributed over spike, vaccine-associated CD4 TCRs predominated at 160-218 and 743-854. With two AZD1222 doses given, Spike-specific TCR breadth and depth both rose. At study baseline, merely six AZD1222 recipients were seropositive.

The assay was immunoSEQ multiplex PCR, and TCRdb's table has in-frame clones only and misses some. The data show around 130,000 clones, with roughly nine tenths seen just once and around 1.8% held by the top ten. Trimming left V 6 bases short and J 5 bases short, with 6 bases between. From germline, CDR1 is SNHLY and CDR2 FYNNEI. This CDR3 has 11 residues. The TCR was taken from an adult in good health. The specimen was peripheral blood, collected on day 0 of AZD1222 vaccination. The chain carries TRBV2 and TRBJ2-3; D uncertain. CDR3 loop: CASSERDTQYF. CDR3 sequence (DNA): TGTGCCAGCAGCGAGAGAGATACGCAGTATTTT.